A single sample is the source of the 20 T cell receptor beta chains below, sequenced in a study of blood T cell repertoires in COVID-19. TCRdb keeps only in-frame clones here, not all; method: immunoSEQ multiplex PCR. The top ten hold approximately 4% of the sample, which has 250,000 or so clones, just under 90% seen once. The sequenced material came from PBMCs or T cells enriched from blood (not recorded which). These receptors were obtained from a young woman with acute COVID-19.

Written as DNA, the CDR3 is TGTGCCAGCAGTCAAGGAGGGAAAAGCTCCTACAATGAGCAGTTCTTC. Its translation: CASSQGGKSSYNEQFF. The gene calls are TRBV6-1 and TRBJ2-1; D may be TRBD2 (6 bases). Trimming took off 5 bases at V and 0 bases at J, with 14 bases between the two ends. The CDR3 consists of 16 residues. Per germline, CDR1 MNHNS and CDR2 SASEGT.

The rearrangement uses TRBV2 and TRBJ2-2; no clear D. The germline V gene encodes CDR1 SNHLY and CDR2 FYNNEI. The length of the CDR3 is 14 residues. Between the trimmed V and J ends, which lost 7 bases and 0 bases, there was a span of 9 bases. The CDR3 nucleotides are TGTGCCAGCATCGTGCGGACGAACACCGGGGAGCTGTTTTTT. Translated, it gives CASIVRTNTGELFF.

V is TRBV10-3 and J is TRBJ2-3, with 11 positions matching TRBD2. This CDR3 has 14 residues. V shed 11 bases and J 0 bases; nucleotides not matched to a gene: 4. The germline V gene has CDR1 ENHRY and CDR2 SYGVKD. CDR3: CAARTSGSTDTQYF. CDR3 in DNA: TGTGCCGCCCGGACTAGCGGGAGCACAGATACGCAGTATTTT.

CDR3: CASPPSGTAGEQYF. CDR3 bases: TGTGCCAGCCCCCCTAGCGGGACCGCGGGGGAGCAGTACTTC. The rearrangement uses TRBV28 and TRBJ2-7, with 9 nucleotides matching TRBD2. Germline V gives CDR1 MDHEN, CDR2 SYDVKM. The CDR3 is 14 amino acids. V gave up 8 bases and J gave up 7 bases; unmatched junction bases: 12.

This clone has just a few counts. The chain has TRBV2 and TRBJ1-1, with D maybe TRBD1 (5 bases). This CDR3 spans 14 amino acids. From germline, CDR1 is SNHLY and CDR2 FYNNEI. The V end lost 3 bases, the J end lost 0 bases, and 8 bases lay between the germline ends. The CDR3 region is CASSDAGLNTEAFF. CDR3 DNA: TGTGCCAGCAGTGATGCGGGACTGAACACTGAAGCTTTCTTT.

This clone was recorded once. The chain uses TRBV5-1 and TRBJ2-2; possibly TRBD2 for D (6 bases). Trimming cost V 0 bases and J 6 bases, with 21 bases left between them. The CDR3 runs 18 residues. Germline-derived CDR1 and CDR2 are SGHRS and YFSETQ. CDR3 amino acids: CASSLGTGSTGVPGELFF. CDR3 DNA sequence: TGCGCCAGCAGCTTGGGGACCGGGTCGACGGGAGTCCCCGGGGAGCTGTTTTTT. Complete variable domain (other parts from reference TRBV5-1 and TRBJ2-2): KAGVTQTPRYLIKTRGQQVTLSCSPISGHRSVSWYQQTPGQGLQFLFEYFSETQRNKGNFPGRFSGRQFSNSRSEMNVSTLELGDSALYLCASSLGTGSTGVPGELFFGEGSRLTVL.

The rearrangement uses TRBV4-3 and TRBJ1-6, with D possibly TRBD1 on 5 matching bases. Germline loops: CDR1 LGHNA, CDR2 YSLEER. There are 17 residues in the CDR3. The V and J ends lost 0 bases and 8 bases respectively, with 17 bases between them. Here the CDR3 DNA reads TGCGCCAGCAGCCAAGATCTGGAGGGGAGTTATTATTCACCCCTCCACTTT. It is translated as CASSQDLEGSYYSPLHF.

This clone occurred once. This chain connects TRBV19 to TRBJ2-2; TRBD1 matches at 8 bases. Germline CDR1 LNHDA, CDR2 SQIVND (reference sequence). With V trimmed by 5 bases and J by 0 bases, 2 bases remained unmatched. The CDR3 covers 15 residues. The CDR3 sequence is CASSWTGPNTGELFF. In DNA, the CDR3 is TGTGCCAGTAGTTGGACAGGGCCGAACACCGGGGAGCTGTTTTTT.

This chain links TRBV5-8 with TRBJ2-2, with 8 nucleotides matching TRBD2. The CDR3 has 15 residues. Germline V gene sequence: CDR1 SGHTS, CDR2 YDEGEE. V dropped 4 bases and J dropped 4; count of bases not matched to a gene: 6. DNA of the CDR3: TGTGCCAGCAGCCCTCGAGCGGGAGCCACCGGGGAGCTGTTTTTT. It yields the protein CASSPRAGATGELFF.

This rearrangement joins TRBV27 to TRBJ1-2; D might be TRBD1 (6 bases). Trimming took off 6 bases at V and 6 bases at J, with 14 bases between the two ends. This CDR3 spans 13 amino acids. The germline V gene encodes CDR1 MNHEY and CDR2 SMNVEV (reference sequence). The CDR3 coding sequence is TGTGCCAGCAGAACAACAGGGCTTGATGGCTACACCTTC. This translates into CASRTTGLDGYTF.

The V and J genes are TRBV10-3 and TRBJ2-3; no clear D. Deletions cut 2 bases from V and 2 bases from J, with 8 bases between. The CDR3 extends over 14 amino acids. Germline V gene data show CDR1 as ENHRY and CDR2 as SYGVKD. The CDR3 here is CAISESFSTDTQYF. The DNA of the CDR3 is TGTGCCATCAGTGAGAGCTTTTCCACAGATACGCAGTATTTT.

This chain links TRBV14 with TRBJ2-6; 9 bases match TRBD1. From germline, CDR1 is SGHDN and CDR2 FVKESK. The V segment lost 4 bases and the J segment 5 bases; nucleotides outside the gene matches: 12. This CDR3 is built from 18 residues. The CDR3 here is CASSPLSYRGPRANVLTF. The CDR3 bases are TGTGCCAGCAGCCCACTTTCTTACAGGGGGCCAAGGGCCAACGTCCTGACTTTC.

This clone has just one count. The V call is TRBV27, the J call TRBJ1-5; TRBD1 is a possible D gene (6 bases). Deletions cut 8 bases from V and 6 bases from J, with 17 bases between. The germline CDR1 and CDR2 sequences are MNHEY and SMNVEV (reference sequence). The CDR3 runs to 14 residues. The CDR3 sequence is CASHTGGAGQPQHF. In DNA, the CDR3 is TGTGCCAGCCACACCGGGGGGGCCGGTCAGCCCCAGCATTTT.

The V call is TRBV7-9, the J call TRBJ1-4; D might be TRBD1 (5 bases). This CDR3 has 15 amino acids. Trimming stripped 2 bases from V and 8 bases from J, with 15 bases between. Germline CDR1 is SEHNR and CDR2 is FQNEAQ (reference sequence). This CDR3 is CASSLLQQVSEKLFF. CDR3 bases: TGTGCCAGCAGCTTATTACAACAGGTCTCCGAAAAACTGTTTTTT. Based on the CDR3 plus reference TRBV7-9 and TRBJ1-4, the full variable domain is DTGVSQNPRHKITKRGQNVTFRCDPISEHNRLYWYRQTLGQGPEFLTYFQNEAQLEKSRLLSDRFSAERPKGSFSTLEIQRTEQGDSAMYLCASSLLQQVSEKLFFGSGTQLSVL.

This chain uses TRBV19 with TRBJ2-7; D possibly corresponds to TRBD1 (6 bases). CDR1 LNHDA and CDR2 SQIVND come from the germline V gene (reference sequence). The CDR3 is made up of 15 amino acids. V lost 3 bases and J 3 bases, leaving 15 bases between the germline ends. The CDR3 loop is CASSMALDSIYEQYF. CDR3 nucleotide sequence: TGTGCCAGTAGTATGGCTTTGGACAGTATCTACGAGCAGTACTTC.

This CDR3 is CASSFPGVEKLFF. CDR3 coding DNA: TGTGCCAGCAGCTTTCCGGGTGTCGAAAAACTGTTTTTT. This chain uses TRBV7-9 with TRBJ1-4; D call uncertain. Germline V gene sequence: CDR1 SEHNR, CDR2 FQNEAQ (reference sequence). The CDR3 has 13 amino acids. V gave up 3 bases and J gave up 8 bases, with 10 bases separating them.

V is TRBV7-9 and J is TRBJ2-1; 9 nucleotides match TRBD2. The length of the CDR3 is 17 residues. The germline gives CDR1 SEHNR, CDR2 FQNEAQ (reference sequence). V was clipped by 1 base and J by 3 bases; unmatched bases: 7. CDR3 residues: CASSLVGGRADYNEQFF. The CDR3 region has the DNA TGTGCCAGCAGCTTAGTGGGCGGGAGGGCCGACTACAATGAGCAGTTCTTC.

V and J are TRBV5-6 and TRBJ1-4; a weak D match, TRBD1 (5 bases). CDR3 size: 14 residues. Germline V gives CDR1 SGHDT, CDR2 YYEEEE. Trimming removed 2 bases from V and 5 bases from J, with 10 bases in between. In DNA, the CDR3 is TGTGCCAGCAGCTTCAGACAGAACAATGAAAAACTGTTTTTT. Translated, it gives CASSFRQNNEKLFF.

This clone has only one observation. The CDR3 bases are TGTGCCAGCAGTGAATGGGCTAGCGGGAGTGGTTCCTACGAGCAGTACTTC. Amino acids: CASSEWASGSGSYEQYF. J is TRBJ2-7 and V is TRBV6-1; TRBD2 aligns across 10 bases. Germline CDR1 MNHNS, CDR2 SASEGT. V was pared by 2 bases and J by 1 base, with 8 bases of the junction left unmatched. This CDR3 is built from 17 residues.

The chain uses TRBV30 and TRBJ1-1; TRBD1 is a possible D gene (5 bases). V was trimmed by 2 bases and J by 4 bases, leaving 14 bases between them. Germline CDR1 is GTSNPN and CDR2 is SVGIG (reference sequence). The CDR3 is 14 amino acids. The chain's CDR3 is CAWSTPGGATEAFF. The CDR3, as DNA: TGTGCCTGGAGTACGCCCGGAGGGGCCACTGAAGCTTTCTTT.